This entry describes one T cell receptor beta chain. Its antigen is unknown. The sample belongs to a study of CD8+ T cells in alopecia areata. Points from the study as a whole: Across lesional scalp, and particularly alopecia totalis/universalis, clonality surpassed that of normal scalp.

CDR1 and CDR2 (germline): SQVTM, ANQGSEA. CDR3 size: 13 residues. The V segment lost 5 bases and the J segment 6 bases; nucleotides outside the gene matches: 4. Treatment meaning: oral pan-JAK inhibitor, 5-10 mg twice daily. Alopecia areata patients had lesional scalp punch biopsies and peripheral blood taken from them. Reverse transcribed after extraction, RNA yielded cDNA as the sequencing template. The repertoire was sequenced with immunoSEQ multiplex PCR; TCRdb's copy has only in-frame clones and lacks some. The table shows 140,000 to 150,000 clones, with roughly 52% occurring only once. V and J are TRBV29-1 and TRBJ2-7, with 13 bases fitting TRBD2. The sequence was obtained from a human donor with alopecia areata. Here the sequenced sample was CD8+ T cells sorted from blood, taken at week 4, from a patient treated with tofacitinib. The DNA for the CDR3 is TGCAGCGTTACTAGCGGGGGGGCAAGCGAGCAGTACTTC. It is translated as CSVTSGGASEQYF.